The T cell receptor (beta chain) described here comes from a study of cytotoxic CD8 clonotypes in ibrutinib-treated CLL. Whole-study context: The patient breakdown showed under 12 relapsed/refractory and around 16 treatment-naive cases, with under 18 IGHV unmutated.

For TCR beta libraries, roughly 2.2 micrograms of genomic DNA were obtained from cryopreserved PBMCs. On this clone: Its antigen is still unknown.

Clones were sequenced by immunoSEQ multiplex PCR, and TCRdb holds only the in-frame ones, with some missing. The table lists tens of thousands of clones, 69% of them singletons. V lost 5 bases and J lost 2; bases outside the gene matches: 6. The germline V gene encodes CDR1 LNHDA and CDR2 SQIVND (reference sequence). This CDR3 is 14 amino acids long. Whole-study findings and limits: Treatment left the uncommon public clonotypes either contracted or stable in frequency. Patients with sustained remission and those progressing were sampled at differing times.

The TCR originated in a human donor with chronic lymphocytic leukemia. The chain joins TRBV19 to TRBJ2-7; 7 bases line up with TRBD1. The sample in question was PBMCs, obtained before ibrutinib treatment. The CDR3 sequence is CASSQQGNPYEQYF. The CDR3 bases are TGTGCCAGTAGTCAACAGGGGAACCCCTACGAGCAGTACTTC.